This T cell receptor (beta chain) is from a study of shared clonotypes between healthy human individuals. The V gene's germline CDR1 is SGHNT and CDR2 YYREEE (reference sequence). With 0 bases removed from V and 6 bases from J, the gap between germline ends came to 12 bases. The CDR3 covers 15 residues. Only in-frame clones appear in the TCRdb table, and some are missing; sequencing was by immunoSEQ multiplex PCR. The table shows 450,000 to 600,000 clones, with 70% to 80% occurring only once. The sample was PBMCs. This chain links TRBV5-4 with TRBJ2-2; tentative D call: TRBD2 (5 bases). This receptor was identified in a woman aged 40 to 55 in good health. Some clones in this sample may be carry-over from other donors' samples. The CDR3 region is CASSLALLASGELFF. The CDR3 bases are TGTGCCAGCAGCTTGGCCCTCCTAGCTTCCGGGGAGCTGTTTTTT.